Listed below are T cell receptor beta chains from one sample, sequenced in a study of T cell responses to AZD1222 COVID-19 vaccine. The repertoire was sequenced with immunoSEQ multiplex PCR; TCRdb's copy has only in-frame clones and lacks some. Of 100,000 to 120,000 clones listed, approximately 94% are singletons. Specimen: peripheral blood, collected 28 days after the second AZD1222 dose. These receptors all come from an adult who received the AZD1222 COVID-19 vaccine. The CDR3 runs from the conserved cysteine through the conserved F or W.

>TRBJ1-2|TRBV4-1|14
CASRAGGRNYGYTF
>TRBJ1-3|TRBV9|14
CASSPRTGRNTIYF
>TRBJ1-1|TRBV6-5|11
CASKRSNQAFF
>TRBJ1-2|TRBV6-4|12
CASRDRQGGYTF
>TRBJ2-1|TRBV6-5|16
CASSYEEWTSYNEQFF
>TRBJ2-2|TRBV11-2|16
CASSSDSTGRTGELFF
>TRBJ1-6|TRBV28|16
CATKSSILRGHRTLHF
>TRBJ2-1|TRBV2|13
CASWQGDYNEQFF
>TRBJ2-7|TRBV5-6|13
CASSLVGAREQYF
>TRBJ2-1|TRBV3-1/TRBV3-2|16
CASSQGAGQSYNEQFF
>TRBJ2-7|TRBV27|13
CASSSPPSYEQYF
>TRBJ2-5|TRBV7-8|14
CASSLGAAQETQYF
>TRBJ2-4|TRBV3-1/TRBV3-2|16
CASSQTGGIAKNIQYF
>TRBJ1-2|TRBV2|9
CASSRVEGF
>TRBJ1-6|TRBV3-1/TRBV3-2|16
CASSRRRTGSNSPLHF
>TRBJ2-7|TRBV29-1|15
CSVTKGWGFSYEQYF
>TRBJ2-7|TRBV5-1|15
CASTNRQGSLYEQYF
>TRBJ1-2|TRBV5-6|13
CASSSWTDYGYTF
>TRBJ2-6|TRBV19|17
CASSFGTGSSGANVLTF
>TRBJ1-2|TRBV5-6|12
CASSFGDYGYTF
>TRBJ2-1|TRBV4-2|12
CASSPTRMEQFF
>TRBJ2-3|TRBV9|15
CASSVGTGSTDTQYF
>TRBJ2-1|TRBV7-7|16
CASSLEGPSGYNEQFF
>TRBJ1-4|TRBV28|15
CAIGGSGTGNEKLFF
>TRBJ2-5|TRBV11-2|16
CASSEGYSLYQETQYF
>TRBJ2-7|TRBV10-3|15
CAISEPQVSSYEQYF
>TRBJ1-1|TRBV27|14
CASQRAGRRTEAFF
>TRBJ1-5|TRBV27|14
CASSLTANNQPQHF
>TRBJ1-1|TRBV6-5|14
CASSFQGQNTEAFF
>TRBJ1-4|TRBV4-1|11
CASRLAEKLFF
>TRBJ2-3|TRBV7-9|13
CASSRPGTDTQYF
>TRBJ1-6|TRBV27|14
CASSSTGINSPLHF
>TRBJ2-3|TRBV29-1|15
CSVEVPAGVTDTQYF
>TRBJ2-1|TRBV3-1/TRBV3-2|19
CASSQWVTHSSPANNEQFF
>TRBJ1-4|TRBV30|12
CAWTRTGEKLFF
>TRBJ2-1|TRBV2|15
CASSDQGLASNEQFF
>TRBJ1-1|TRBV9|15
CASSVEMGSPNEAFF